Presented here are 23 T cell receptor beta chains from one specimen sequenced in a study of blood T cell repertoires in COVID-19. Clones were sequenced by immunoSEQ multiplex PCR, and TCRdb holds only the in-frame ones, with some missing. The table records 200,000 to 250,000 clones, over 75% of them present only once. The sequenced sample was PBMCs or T cells enriched from blood (not recorded which). All receptors derive from a woman aged 55-75 years who had recovered from COVID-19.

CDR3 in amino acids: CASSGAGASTDTQYF. In DNA form, the CDR3 reads TGTGCCAGCAGTGGGGCGGGGGCTAGCACAGATACGCAGTATTTT. The V call is TRBV4-2, the J call TRBJ2-3, with TRBD2 as a possible D gene (7 bases). The germline V gene has CDR1 LGHNA and CDR2 YNFKEQ. V gave up 6 bases and J gave up 0 bases, with 13 bases separating them. This CDR3 comprises 15 residues.

The CDR3 protein is CASAPRYTSVAYEQYF. Written as DNA, the CDR3 is TGTGCCAGCGCCCCTCGTTATACTAGCGTGGCCTACGAGCAGTACTTC. The chain joins TRBV2 to TRBJ2-7, with TRBD2 matching 7 bases. This CDR3 region has 16 residues. V trimming: 8 bases; J trimming: 2 bases; junction bases outside the gene matches: 15. Per germline, CDR1 SNHLY and CDR2 FYNNEI.

This clone was picked up one time. This chain joins TRBV19 and TRBJ2-4, with 9 bases that match TRBD1. The CDR3 extends over 16 amino acids. Germline lookup yields CDR1 LNHDA and CDR2 SQIVND (reference sequence). J was trimmed by 6 bases and V by 8 bases; bases with no gene match: 14. This CDR3 reads CASQKWEQGAANIQYF. The CDR3 DNA reads as TGTGCCAGTCAAAAATGGGAACAGGGGGCGGCAAACATTCAGTACTTC.

This rearrangement joins TRBV9 to TRBJ1-1, with D perhaps TRBD1 (6 bases). Germline CDR1 and CDR2: SGDLS and YYNGEE. V dropped 3 bases and J dropped 1 base, with 10 bases sitting between them. CDR3 length: 14 residues. The CDR3 DNA is TGTGCCAGCAGCGAGGGGGTGGGGAACACTGAAGCTTTCTTT. Amino acids: CASSEGVGNTEAFF.

The V gene is TRBV14, the J gene TRBJ2-5, with 9 positions matching TRBD1. With V trimmed by 4 bases and J by 5 bases, 5 bases remained unmatched. CDR1 and CDR2 (germline): SGHDN, FVKESK. The CDR3 loop spans 14 amino acids. This CDR3 reads CASSPRTGVETQYF. In nucleotides, the CDR3 is TGTGCCAGCAGCCCCAGGACAGGGGTTGAGACCCAGTACTTC.

V usage is TRBV6-1 and J usage is TRBJ1-6, with D possibly being TRBD1 (5 bases). Between the trimmed V and J ends, which lost 2 bases and 6 bases, there was a span of 14 bases. The germline CDR1 and CDR2 sequences are MNHNS and SASEGT. The length of the CDR3 is 16 residues. The chain's CDR3 is CASSELHGTVNSPLHF. The CDR3 coding sequence is TGTGCCAGCAGTGAACTCCACGGGACTGTTAATTCACCCCTCCACTTT.

The CDR3 loop is CASSCLEQYF. The CDR3 DNA is TGTGCCAGCAGCTGTTTAGAGCAGTACTTC. V and J are TRBV7-3 and TRBJ2-7; D remains unclear. The germline gives CDR1 SGHTA, CDR2 FQGTGA. The germline V and J ends were trimmed by 4 bases and 7 bases, with 5 bases remaining between them. This CDR3 spans 10 amino acids.

The V and J genes are TRBV5-4 and TRBJ1-4; D gene uncertain. Trimming removed 1 base from V and 7 bases from J, with 8 bases in between. Germline CDR1 SGHNT, CDR2 YYREEE (reference sequence). The CDR3 runs to 13 residues. The CDR3 reads CASSLNPSEKLFF. CDR3 in DNA: TGTGCCAGCAGCTTGAACCCGAGTGAAAAACTGTTTTTT.

This rearrangement joins TRBV18 to TRBJ1-4; perhaps TRBD1 as D (6 bases). The CDR3 totals 15 residues. The germline V gene has CDR1 KGHSH and CDR2 LQKENI. Trimming left V 3 bases short and J 5 bases short, with 13 bases between. The CDR3: CASSPTADRNEKLFF. CDR3 sequence (DNA): TGTGCCAGCTCACCCACCGCTGACAGGAATGAAAAACTGTTTTTT.

The chain recombines TRBV27 with TRBJ1-2; possible D gene TRBD1, 6 bases. Per germline, CDR1 MNHEY and CDR2 SMNVEV (reference sequence). Trimming shortened V by 6 bases and J by 2 bases, and 22 bases separated the two germline ends. The CDR3 totals 17 residues. CDR3 sequence (DNA): TGTGCCAGCAGCCTCAATGGGGGCTACGGGGAAAACTATGGCTACACCTTC. This gives the protein CASSLNGGYGENYGYTF.

This chain joins TRBV19 and TRBJ1-2, with TRBD1 matching over 9 bases. The V and J ends lost 4 bases and 3 bases, in that order; junction bases with no gene match: 6. This CDR3 is built from 15 residues. CDR1 and CDR2 from the germline V gene are LNHDA and SQIVND (reference sequence). This chain's CDR3 is CASSTRTGEHYGYTF. The CDR3 DNA reads as TGTGCCAGTAGTACGCGGACAGGGGAGCACTATGGCTACACCTTC.

This clone was seen more than once but under ten times. The chain is built from TRBV5-4 and TRBJ2-6, with D unclear. V shed 3 bases and J shed 1 base, with 8 bases lying between them. The germline gives CDR1 SGHNT, CDR2 YYREEE (reference sequence). CDR3 length: 15 residues. CDR3 sequence: CASSSVTSGANVLTF. Written as DNA, the CDR3 is TGTGCCAGCAGCTCCGTGACATCTGGGGCCAACGTCCTGACTTTC. Full variable domain (missing parts from reference TRBV5-4 and TRBJ2-6): ETGVTQSPTHLIKTRGQQVTLRCSSQSGHNTVSWYQQALGQGPQFIFQYYREEENGRGNFPPRFSGLQFPNYSSELNVNALELDDSALYLCASSSVTSGANVLTFGAGSRLTVL.

This clone has just one count. The V and J genes are TRBV13 and TRBJ2-7; D may be TRBD2 (6 bases). CDR1 PRHDT and CDR2 FYEKMQ come from the germline V gene (reference sequence). V was cut by 3 bases and J by 4 bases, with 16 bases left in between. This CDR3 is 15 amino acids long. The CDR3 bases are TGTGCCAGCAGCTTTTCGGCGGGGCCCTTTTACGAGCAGTACTTC. This sequence encodes CASSFSAGPFYEQYF.

The V gene is TRBV6-1, the J gene TRBJ1-2; TRBD1 is a possible D gene (5 bases). V was trimmed by 3 bases and J by 1 base, leaving 18 bases between them. Germline lookup yields CDR1 MNHNS and CDR2 SASEGT. The CDR3 consists of 17 residues. CDR3 in amino acids: CASSDPRGGNVNYGYTF. The CDR3 DNA is TGTGCCAGCAGTGATCCCCGGGGGGGGAACGTTAACTATGGCTACACCTTC.

Here the CDR3 reads CASSQDLAASSTDTQYF. The DNA for the CDR3 is TGCGCCAGCAGCCAAGATTTGGCGGCTTCTAGCACAGATACGCAGTATTTT. V usage is TRBV4-3 and J usage is TRBJ2-3; D not certain. The CDR3 is 17 amino acids. Germline assignment: CDR1 LGHNA and CDR2 YSLEER. V dropped 0 bases and J dropped 0 bases, with 13 bases sitting between them.

This chain connects TRBV13 to TRBJ2-1, with 11 bases that match TRBD2. V lost 6 bases to trimming and J lost 7 bases; unmatched junction nucleotides: 8. The germline V gene encodes CDR1 PRHDT and CDR2 FYEKMQ (reference sequence). The length of the CDR3 is 15 residues. The CDR3 region is CASRTTGLAGNEQFF. The DNA for the CDR3 is TGTGCCAGCAGAACTACCGGACTAGCGGGTAATGAGCAGTTCTTC.

The chain recombines TRBV6-1 with TRBJ1-2; D unresolved. Trimming took off 2 bases at V and 2 bases at J, with 15 bases between the two ends. The CDR3 is made up of 16 amino acids. Germline-derived CDR1 and CDR2 are MNHNS and SASEGT. CDR3 residues: CASSEPGLAPNYGYTF. CDR3 in DNA: TGTGCCAGCAGTGAACCGGGCCTAGCCCCAAACTATGGCTACACCTTC.

This rearrangement joins TRBV29-1 to TRBJ2-7, with 9 nucleotides matching TRBD1. The V segment lost 6 bases and the J segment 5 bases; nucleotides outside the gene matches: 5. The V gene's germline CDR1 is SQVTM and CDR2 ANQGSEA. There are 12 residues in the CDR3. The CDR3 nucleotides read TGCAGCGTCAGGCGGACAGGGGACGAGCAGTACTTC. Protein: CSVRRTGDEQYF.

Only one count was recorded for this clone. The gene calls are TRBV19 and TRBJ1-5; 11 positions agree with TRBD1. This CDR3 is 17 amino acids long. V lost 7 bases, J lost 1 base, and 9 bases stayed unmatched. Per the germline V gene, CDR1 is LNHDA and CDR2 is SQIVND (reference sequence). The CDR3 is CASMGQGESGSNQPQHF. The CDR3 DNA is TGTGCCAGTATGGGACAGGGGGAGTCGGGAAGCAATCAGCCCCAGCATTTT.

V and J are TRBV7-9 and TRBJ1-1; maybe TRBD1 (5 bases). The germline CDR1 and CDR2 sequences are SEHNR and FQNEAQ (reference sequence). This CDR3 spans 17 amino acids. Between the trimmed V and J ends, which lost 4 bases and 1 base, there was a span of 19 bases. This CDR3 is CASSSRGNFRSNTEAFF. The DNA for the CDR3 is TGTGCCAGCAGCTCCCGGGGGAATTTCAGATCGAACACTGAAGCTTTCTTT.

The chain uses TRBV7-8 and TRBJ1-4; D might be TRBD1 (6 bases). Germline CDR1 reads SGHVS; CDR2 reads FQNEAQ. CDR3 length equals 15 residues. V was clipped by 0 bases and J by 4 bases, with 9 bases between them. CDR3 sequence: CASSLATGYNEKLFF. Here the CDR3 DNA reads TGTGCCAGCAGCTTAGCGACAGGTTATAATGAAAAACTGTTTTTT.

The chain has TRBV3-1 (or the pseudogene TRBV3-2) and TRBJ1-2, with D maybe TRBD1 (5 bases). V was clipped by 4 bases and J by 0 bases, with 9 bases between them. Germline V gene lookup returns CDR1 LGHDT and CDR2 YNNKEL (reference sequence). The CDR3 loop spans 14 amino acids. The CDR3 DNA sequence: TGTGCCAGCAGCCCTGGGGCTACTAACTATGGCTACACCTTC. Residues: CASSPGATNYGYTF.

The chain recombines TRBV19 with TRBJ1-2, with 7 bases lining up with TRBD1. The germline V gene encodes CDR1 LNHDA and CDR2 SQIVND (reference sequence). J lost 4 bases, V lost 7 bases, and 6 bases had no gene match. The CDR3 runs 13 residues. The CDR3 is CASNNRDSYGYTF. The CDR3 DNA reads as TGTGCCAGTAATAACCGGGACAGCTATGGCTACACCTTC.